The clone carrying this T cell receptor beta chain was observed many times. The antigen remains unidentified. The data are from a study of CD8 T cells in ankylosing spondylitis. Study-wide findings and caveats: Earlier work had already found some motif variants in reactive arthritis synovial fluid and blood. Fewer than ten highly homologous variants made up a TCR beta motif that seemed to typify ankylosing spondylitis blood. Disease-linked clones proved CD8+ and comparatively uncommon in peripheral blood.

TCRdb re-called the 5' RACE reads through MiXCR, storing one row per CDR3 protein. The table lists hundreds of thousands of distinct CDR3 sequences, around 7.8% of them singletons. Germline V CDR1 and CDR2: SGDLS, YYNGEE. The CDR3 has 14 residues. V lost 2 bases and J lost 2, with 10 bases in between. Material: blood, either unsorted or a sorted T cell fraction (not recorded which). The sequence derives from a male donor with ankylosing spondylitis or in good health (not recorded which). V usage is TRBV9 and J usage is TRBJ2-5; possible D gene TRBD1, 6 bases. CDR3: CASSVGQGQETQYF. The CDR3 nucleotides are TGTGCCAGCAGCGTTGGTCAGGGGCAAGAGACCCAGTACTTC. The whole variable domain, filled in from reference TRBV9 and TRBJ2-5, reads DSGVTQTPKHLITATGQRVTLRCSPRSGDLSVYWYQQSLDQGLQFLIQYYNGEERAKGNILERFSAQQFPDLHSELNLSSLELGDSALYFCASSVGQGQETQYFGPGTRLLVL.